This TCR beta chain is drawn from a study of blood T cells in healthy people across ages. To note about this clonotype: Its antigen is unknown.

A second PCR, run for roughly 7 to 11 cycles, used a sample-barcoded 5' primer plus a J-beta primer mix. MiXCR was run by TCRdb on the 5' RACE reads, yielding one entry per CDR3 protein. The table shows 1,300,000 or so distinct CDR3 sequences, with roughly 59% occurring only once. Donors ranged from 6 to 90 years old and were healthy Caucasians in Russia. It was approximately 10 milliliters of peripheral blood that were drawn from each donor. Findings of the study overall: Long-lived donors exceeded aged donors in naive CD4+ cells and diversity.

The trim removed 2 bases at V and 4 bases at J, leaving 3 bases unmatched. This CDR3 region has 15 residues. Germline V CDR1 and CDR2: MNHEY, SVGAGI. Sequencing was done on a sample of blood. This receptor was identified in a man in his late teens or twenties in good health. The chain uses TRBV6-5 and TRBJ2-3, with 10 positions matching TRBD2. In DNA form, the CDR3 reads TGTGCCAGCAGTTACGGGAGCGGGGGGGCAGATACGCAGTATTTT. Translation: CASSYGSGGADTQYF.